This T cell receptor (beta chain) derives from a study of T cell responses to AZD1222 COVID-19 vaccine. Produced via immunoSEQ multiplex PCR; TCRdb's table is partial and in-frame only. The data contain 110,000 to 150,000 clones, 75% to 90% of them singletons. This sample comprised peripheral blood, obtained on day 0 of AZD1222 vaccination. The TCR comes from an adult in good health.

The CDR3 DNA sequence: TGTGCCAGTACCCGGGGGGGGAGCTCCTACAATGAGCAGTTCTTC. Protein sequence: CASTRGGSSYNEQFF. The V call is TRBV19, the J call TRBJ2-1; 8 bases are shared with TRBD2. The CDR3 is 15 amino acids. V gave up 7 bases and J gave up 0 bases; unmatched junction bases: 5. Germline CDR1 is LNHDA and CDR2 is SQIVND (reference sequence).